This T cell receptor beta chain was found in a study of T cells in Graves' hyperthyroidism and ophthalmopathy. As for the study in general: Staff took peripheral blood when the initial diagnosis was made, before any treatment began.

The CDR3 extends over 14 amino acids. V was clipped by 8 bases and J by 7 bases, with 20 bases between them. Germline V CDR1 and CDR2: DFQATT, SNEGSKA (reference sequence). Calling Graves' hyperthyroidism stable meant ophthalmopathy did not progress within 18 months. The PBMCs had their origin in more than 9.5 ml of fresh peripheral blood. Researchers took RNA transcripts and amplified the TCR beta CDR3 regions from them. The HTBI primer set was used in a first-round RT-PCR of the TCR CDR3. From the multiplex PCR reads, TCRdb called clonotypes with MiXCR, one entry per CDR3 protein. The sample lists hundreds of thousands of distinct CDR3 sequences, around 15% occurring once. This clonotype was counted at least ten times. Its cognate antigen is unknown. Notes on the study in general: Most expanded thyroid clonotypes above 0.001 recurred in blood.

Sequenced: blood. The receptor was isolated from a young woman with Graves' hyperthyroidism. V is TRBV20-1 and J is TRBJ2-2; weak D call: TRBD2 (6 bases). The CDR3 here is CSPGGLGSHGELFF. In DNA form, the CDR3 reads TGCAGTCCCGGAGGGCTGGGTAGTCACGGGGAGCTGTTTTTT.